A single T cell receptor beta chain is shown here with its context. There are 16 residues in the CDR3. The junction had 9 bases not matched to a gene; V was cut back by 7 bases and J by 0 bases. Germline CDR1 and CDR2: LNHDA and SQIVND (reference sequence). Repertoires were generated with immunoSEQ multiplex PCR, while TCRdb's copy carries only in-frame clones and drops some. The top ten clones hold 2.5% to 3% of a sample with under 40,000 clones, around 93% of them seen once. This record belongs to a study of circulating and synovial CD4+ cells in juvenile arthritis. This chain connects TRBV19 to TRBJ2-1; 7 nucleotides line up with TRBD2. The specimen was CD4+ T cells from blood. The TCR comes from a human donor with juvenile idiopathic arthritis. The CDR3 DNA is TGTGCCAGTATGGGAGGGATTATGTCCTCCTACAATGAGCAGTTCTTC. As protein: CASMGGIMSSYNEQFF.